The rows below give T cell receptor beta chains drawn from one sample of a study of cytomegalovirus exposure and HLA in healthy donors. Clones were read by immunoSEQ multiplex PCR, and TCRdb kept only the in-frame ones, dropping some. This sample carries some 170,000 clones, around 96% of them seen once, and the ten largest clones take roughly 1%. Sample: PBMCs. The source of these receptors is a woman between 18 and 29 years old in good health and CMV-seronegative. CDR3s include the opening cysteine and the closing phenylalanine or tryptophan. A D gene is named only where the DNA matches it firmly. Some rows mark clone size as missing; the rest say once, few, many or name a class of expanded clone.

V gene	J gene	D gene	clone size	CDR3 protein
TRBV7-9	TRBJ2-7	-	-	CASSLPSAEQYF
TRBV7-9	TRBJ1-1	-	-	CASSPTVEAWGENTEAFF
TRBV10-2	TRBJ1-2	-	-	CASSLQGELGIKRPNYGYTF
TRBV7-9	TRBJ2-1	TRBD1	-	CASSIGGQGSYNEQFF
TRBV7-9	TRBJ2-3	-	-	CASSATGTPHPSTDTQYF
TRBV19	TRBJ1-2	-	-	CASSVSRLNYGYTF
TRBV5-1	TRBJ2-7	-	-	CASSLGSGAIYEQYF
TRBV5-4	TRBJ2-2	TRBD2	-	CASSFSGGRTGELFF
TRBV7-9	TRBJ2-5	-	-	CASSLIGAETQETQYF
TRBV5-1	TRBJ1-5	TRBD1	-	CASSPQTGGRNQPQHF
TRBV10-3	TRBJ2-4	TRBD1	-	CAISRQGGQNIQYF
TRBV28	TRBJ2-7	TRBD2	once	CASSETSGDVEQYF
TRBV7-6	TRBJ1-6	-	-	CASSLAADNSPLHF
TRBV2	TRBJ1-1	TRBD1	-	CASSVTGGAGTEAFF
TRBV4-1	TRBJ2-3	-	-	CASSHGTWTADTQYF
TRBV2	TRBJ2-2	TRBD2	-	CASSPSGVNTGELFF
TRBV5-1	TRBJ2-1	TRBD2	-	CASSLRRTSGGSAYNEQFF
TRBV11-2	TRBJ2-3	-	-	CASSGTGHADTQYF
TRBV13	TRBJ2-3	TRBD1	-	CASSIPGQGPGSTDTQYF
TRBV7-9	TRBJ2-3	-	-	CASSLTSLDTQYF
TRBV5-1	TRBJ1-6	-	-	CASSLGGTSYNSPLHF
TRBV7-8	TRBJ1-4	-	once	CASSVGGATNEKLFF
TRBV19	TRBJ1-2	TRBD1	-	CASSITGGHGYTF
TRBV5-1	TRBJ1-1	-	once	CASSLAAENTEAFF
TRBV7-2	TRBJ2-4	-	-	CASSLTGSVAKNIQYF
TRBV7-2	TRBJ1-5	-	-	CASREGSAVAQHF
TRBV5-1	TRBJ1-2	-	-	CASSEGEIYGYTF
TRBV6-5	TRBJ1-2	TRBD1	-	CAAQGAEGGYTF